These T cell receptor beta chains were read from a single sample in a study of T cells after posttransplantation cyclophosphamide. Here immunoSEQ multiplex PCR was the method, and the copy in TCRdb shows in-frame clones only, minus some. Listed here are around 3,100 clones without any singletons, the top ten holding around 28%. This sample comprised PBMCs, obtained 84 days after allogeneic stem cell transplant with posttransplant cyclophosphamide. The receptors stem from a female patient aged 40-50 years who received an allogeneic stem cell transplant from a related donor, was CMV-positive, and had no GVHD. The T cells may come from the graft donor. CDR3s include the opening cysteine and the closing phenylalanine or tryptophan. D genes are given only for firm matches. Not every row has a clone size; where given, it reads once, few, many or a size class.

>-|many|TRBV19|TRBJ1-1
CASSIATANTEAFF
TGTGCCAGTAGTATAGCTACAGCGAACACTGAAGCTTTCTTT
>TRBD1|many|TRBV18|TRBJ2-1
CASSRAGGINEQFF
TGTGCCAGCTCACGGGCAGGGGGCATCAATGAGCAGTTCTTC
>TRBD2|many|TRBV6-2/TRBV6-3|TRBJ2-1
CASSPSGGNYNEQFF
TGTGCCAGCAGTCCTAGCGGGGGGAATTACAATGAGCAGTTCTTC
>TRBD2|few|TRBV7-2|TRBJ2-5
CASSLALAGGQETQYF
TGTGCCAGCAGCTTAGCGCTAGCGGGGGGGCAAGAGACCCAGTACTTC
>-|many|TRBV5-4|TRBJ1-6
CASSLGPGDSPLHF
TGTGCCAGCAGCTTGGGTCCGGGGGATTCACCCCTCCACTTT
>TRBD1|few|TRBV9|TRBJ1-2
CASSVGQDGYGYTF
TGTGCCAGCAGCGTCGGACAGGATGGCTATGGCTACACCTTC
>TRBD1|many|TRBV7-8|TRBJ1-4
CASSSYPRDSPEKLFF
TGTGCCAGCAGCAGCTACCCCCGGGACAGCCCTGAAAAACTGTTTTTT
>-|-|TRBV24-1|TRBJ2-5
CATGGETQYF
TGTGCCACCGGGGGGGAGACCCAGTACTTC
>-|many|TRBV2|TRBJ1-4
CASRVGYNEKLFF
TGTGCCAGCAGGGTCGGGTATAATGAAAAACTGTTTTTT
>-|many|TRBV14|TRBJ1-5
CASSRGRGQPQHF
TGTGCCAGCAGTAGGGGTAGGGGGCAGCCCCAGCATTTT